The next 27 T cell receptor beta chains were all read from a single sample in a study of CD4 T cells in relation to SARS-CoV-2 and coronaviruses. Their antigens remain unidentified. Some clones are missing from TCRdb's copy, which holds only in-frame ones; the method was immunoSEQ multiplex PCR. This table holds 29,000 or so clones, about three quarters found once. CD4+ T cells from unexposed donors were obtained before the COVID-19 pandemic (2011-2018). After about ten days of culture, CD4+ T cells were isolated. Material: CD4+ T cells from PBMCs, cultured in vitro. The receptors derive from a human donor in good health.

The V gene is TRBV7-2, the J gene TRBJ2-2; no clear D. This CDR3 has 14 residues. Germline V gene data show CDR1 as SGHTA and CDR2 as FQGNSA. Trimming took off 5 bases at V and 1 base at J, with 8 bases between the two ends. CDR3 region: CASSPQENTGELFF. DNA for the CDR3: TGTGCCAGCAGCCCCCAGGAGAACACCGGGGAGCTGTTTTTT.

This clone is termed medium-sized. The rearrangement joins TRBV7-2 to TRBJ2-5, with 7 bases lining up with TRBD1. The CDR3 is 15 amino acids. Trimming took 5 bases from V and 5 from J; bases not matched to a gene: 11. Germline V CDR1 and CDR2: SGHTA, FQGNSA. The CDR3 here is CASSLKTGALETQYF. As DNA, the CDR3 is TGTGCCAGCAGCCTAAAAACAGGGGCTCTGGAGACCCAGTACTTC.

CDR3 region: CASAIGGGSHEQYF. The CDR3 nucleotides are TGTGCCAGCGCGATCGGGGGTGGGTCTCACGAGCAGTACTTC. The chain has TRBV9 and TRBJ2-7, with a possible D match to TRBD2 (6 bases). Germline CDR1 SGDLS, CDR2 YYNGEE. Trimming removed 7 bases from V and 5 bases from J, with 19 bases in between. CDR3 size: 14 residues.

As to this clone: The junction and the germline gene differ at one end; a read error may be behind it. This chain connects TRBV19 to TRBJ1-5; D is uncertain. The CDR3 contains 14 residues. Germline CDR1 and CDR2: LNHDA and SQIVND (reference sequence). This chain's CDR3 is CASRIGLGNQPQHF. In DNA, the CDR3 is TGTGCCAGTAGAATAGGGTTGGGCAATCAGCCCCAGCATTTT.

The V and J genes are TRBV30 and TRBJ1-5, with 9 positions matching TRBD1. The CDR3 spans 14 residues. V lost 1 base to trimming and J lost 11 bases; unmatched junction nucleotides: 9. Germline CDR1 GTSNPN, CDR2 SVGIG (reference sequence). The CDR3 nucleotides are TGTGCCTGGAGTGATCGGGACAGGGCCCCAGCCCAGCATTTT. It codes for CAWSDRDRAPAQHF. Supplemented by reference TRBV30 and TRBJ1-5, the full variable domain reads SQTIHQWPATLVQPVGSPLSLECTVEGTSNPNLYWYRQAAGRGLQLLFYSVGIGQISSEVPQNLSASRPQDRQFILSSKKLLLSDSGFYLCAWSDRDRAPAQHFGDGTRLSIL.

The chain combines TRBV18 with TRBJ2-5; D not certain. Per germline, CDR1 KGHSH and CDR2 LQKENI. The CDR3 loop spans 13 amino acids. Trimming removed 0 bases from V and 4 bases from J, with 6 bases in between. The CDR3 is CASSPPDPETQYF. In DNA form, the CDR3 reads TGTGCCAGCTCACCACCGGACCCAGAGACCCAGTACTTC.

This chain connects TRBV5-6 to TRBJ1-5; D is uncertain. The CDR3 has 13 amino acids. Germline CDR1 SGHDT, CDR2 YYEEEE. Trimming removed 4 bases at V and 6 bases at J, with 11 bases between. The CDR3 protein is CASSIGRIQPQHF. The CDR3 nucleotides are TGTGCCAGCAGCATCGGGAGGATTCAGCCCCAGCATTTT.

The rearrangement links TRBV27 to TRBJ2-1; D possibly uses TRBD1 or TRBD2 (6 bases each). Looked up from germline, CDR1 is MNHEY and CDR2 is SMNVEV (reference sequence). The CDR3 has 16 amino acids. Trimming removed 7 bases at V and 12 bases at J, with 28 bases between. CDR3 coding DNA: TGTGCCAGCATAAAATCCCTGGTAGGGGGGCGTCGGGGGCAGTTCTTC. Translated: CASIKSLVGGRRGQFF.

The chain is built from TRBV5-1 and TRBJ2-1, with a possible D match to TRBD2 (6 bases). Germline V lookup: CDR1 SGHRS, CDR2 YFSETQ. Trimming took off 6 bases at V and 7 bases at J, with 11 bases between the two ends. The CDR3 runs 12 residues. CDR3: CASTLEGNEQFF. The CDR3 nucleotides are TGCGCCAGCACCCTGGAGGGTAATGAGCAGTTCTTC.

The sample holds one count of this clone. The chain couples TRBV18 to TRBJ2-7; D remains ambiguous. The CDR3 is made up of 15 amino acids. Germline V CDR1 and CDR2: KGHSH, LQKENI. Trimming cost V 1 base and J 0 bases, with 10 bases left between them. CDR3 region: CASSPLGSTSYEQYF. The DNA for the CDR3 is TGTGCCAGCTCACCACTGGGCAGTACCTCCTACGAGCAGTACTTC.

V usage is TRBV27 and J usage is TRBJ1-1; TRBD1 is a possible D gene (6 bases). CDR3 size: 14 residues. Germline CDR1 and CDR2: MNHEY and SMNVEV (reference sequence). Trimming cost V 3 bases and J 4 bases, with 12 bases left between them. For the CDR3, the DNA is TGTGCCAGCAGTTTCTCCAGGGGCGGCACTGAAGCTTTCTTT. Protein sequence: CASSFSRGGTEAFF.

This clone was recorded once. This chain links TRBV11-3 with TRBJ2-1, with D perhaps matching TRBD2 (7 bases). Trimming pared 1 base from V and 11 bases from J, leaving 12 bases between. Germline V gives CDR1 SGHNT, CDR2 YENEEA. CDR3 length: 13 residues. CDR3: CASSLGAGTKQFF. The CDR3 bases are TGTGCCAGCAGCTTAGGAGCGGGGACAAAGCAGTTCTTC.

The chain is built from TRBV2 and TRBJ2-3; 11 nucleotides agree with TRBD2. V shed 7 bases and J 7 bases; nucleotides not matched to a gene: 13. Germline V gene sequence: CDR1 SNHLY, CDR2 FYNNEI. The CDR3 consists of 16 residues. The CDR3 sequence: CASTPRVSGGANTQYF. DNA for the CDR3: TGTGCCAGCACTCCGAGGGTTAGCGGGGGGGCAAATACGCAGTATTTT.

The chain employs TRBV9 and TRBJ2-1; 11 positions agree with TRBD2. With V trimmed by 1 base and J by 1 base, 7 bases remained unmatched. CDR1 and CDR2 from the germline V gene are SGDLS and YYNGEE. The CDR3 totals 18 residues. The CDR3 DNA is TGTGCCAGCAGCGTATCTACTAGCGGGGGAGGGTCCTACAATGAGCAGTTCTTC. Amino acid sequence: CASSVSTSGGGSYNEQFF.

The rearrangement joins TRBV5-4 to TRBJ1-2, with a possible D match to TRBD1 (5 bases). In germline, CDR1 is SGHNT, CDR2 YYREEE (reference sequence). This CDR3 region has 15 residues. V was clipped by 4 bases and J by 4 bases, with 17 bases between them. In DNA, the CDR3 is TGTGCCAGCAGCCCCGAAGGCAGGGTTGGCTATGGCTACACCTTC. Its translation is CASSPEGRVGYGYTF.

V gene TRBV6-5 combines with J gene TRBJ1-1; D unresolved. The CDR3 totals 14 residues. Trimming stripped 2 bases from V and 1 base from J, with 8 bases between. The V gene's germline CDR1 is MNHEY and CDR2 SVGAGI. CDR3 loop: CASSYGGQNTEAFF. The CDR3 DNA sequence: TGTGCCAGCAGTTACGGTGGGCAGAACACTGAAGCTTTCTTT.

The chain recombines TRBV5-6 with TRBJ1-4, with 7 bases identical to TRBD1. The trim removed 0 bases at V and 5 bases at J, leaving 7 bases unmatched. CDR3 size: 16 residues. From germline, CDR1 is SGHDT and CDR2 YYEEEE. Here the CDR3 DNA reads TGTGCCAGCAGCTTGGTAGGGGGGACAGCCAATGAAAAACTGTTTTTT. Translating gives CASSLVGGTANEKLFF.

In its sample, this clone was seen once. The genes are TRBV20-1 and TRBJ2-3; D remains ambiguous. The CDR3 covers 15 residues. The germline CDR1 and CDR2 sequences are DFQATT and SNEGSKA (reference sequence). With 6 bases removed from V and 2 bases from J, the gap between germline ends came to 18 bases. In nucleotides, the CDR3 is TGCAGTGCCAGTGAGGCCCGCACCACCACAGATACGCAGTATTTT. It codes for CSASEARTTTDTQYF.

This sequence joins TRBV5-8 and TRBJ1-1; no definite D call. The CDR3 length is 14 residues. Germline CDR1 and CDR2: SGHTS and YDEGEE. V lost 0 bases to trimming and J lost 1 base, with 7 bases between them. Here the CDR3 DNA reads TGTGCCAGCAGCTTGGATGGAAGGAACACTGAAGCTTTCTTT. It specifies CASSLDGRNTEAFF.

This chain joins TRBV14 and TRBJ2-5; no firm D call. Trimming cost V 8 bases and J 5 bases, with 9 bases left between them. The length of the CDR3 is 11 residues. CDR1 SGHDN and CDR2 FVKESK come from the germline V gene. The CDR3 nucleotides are TGTGCCAGCTCCGCGTTTGAGACCCAGTACTTC. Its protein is CASSAFETQYF.

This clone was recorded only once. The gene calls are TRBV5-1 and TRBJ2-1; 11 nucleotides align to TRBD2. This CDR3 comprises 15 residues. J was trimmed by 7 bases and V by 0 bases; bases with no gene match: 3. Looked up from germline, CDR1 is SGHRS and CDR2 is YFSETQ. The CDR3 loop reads CASSLGLAGLNEQFF. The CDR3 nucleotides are TGCGCCAGCAGCTTGGGACTAGCGGGATTGAATGAGCAGTTCTTC.

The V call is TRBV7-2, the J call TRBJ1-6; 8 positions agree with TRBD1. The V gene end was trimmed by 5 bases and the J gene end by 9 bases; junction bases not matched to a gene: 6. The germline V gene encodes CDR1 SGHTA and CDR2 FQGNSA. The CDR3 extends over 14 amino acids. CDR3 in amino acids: CASSGDRGTSPLHF. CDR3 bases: TGTGCCAGCAGCGGAGACAGGGGTACTTCACCCCTCCACTTT.

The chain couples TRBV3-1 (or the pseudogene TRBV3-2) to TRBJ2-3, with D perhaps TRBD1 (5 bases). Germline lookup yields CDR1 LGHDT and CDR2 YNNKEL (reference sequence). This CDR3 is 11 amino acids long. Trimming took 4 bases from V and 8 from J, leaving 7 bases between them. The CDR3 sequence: CASSRGPTQYF. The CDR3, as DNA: TGTGCCAGCAGCCGGGGCCCTACGCAGTATTTT.

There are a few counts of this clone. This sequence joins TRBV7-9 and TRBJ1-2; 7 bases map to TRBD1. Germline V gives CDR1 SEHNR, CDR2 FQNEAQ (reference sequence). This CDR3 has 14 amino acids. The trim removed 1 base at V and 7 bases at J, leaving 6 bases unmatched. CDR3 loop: CASSLELGGVGYTF. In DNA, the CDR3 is TGTGCCAGCAGCTTAGAGCTAGGGGGCGTTGGCTACACCTTC.

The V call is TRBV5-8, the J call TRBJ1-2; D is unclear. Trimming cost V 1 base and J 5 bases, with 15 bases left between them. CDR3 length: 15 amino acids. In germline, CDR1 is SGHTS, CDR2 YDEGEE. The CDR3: CASSLLAAFLYGYTF. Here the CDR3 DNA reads TGTGCCAGCAGCTTGTTAGCAGCCTTTTTGTATGGCTACACCTTC.

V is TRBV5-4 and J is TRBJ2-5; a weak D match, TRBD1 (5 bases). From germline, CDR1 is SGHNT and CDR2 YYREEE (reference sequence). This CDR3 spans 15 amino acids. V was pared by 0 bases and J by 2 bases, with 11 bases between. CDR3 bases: TGTGCCAGCAGCTTGGGGCAGGGTACTCAAGAGACCCAGTACTTC. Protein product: CASSLGQGTQETQYF. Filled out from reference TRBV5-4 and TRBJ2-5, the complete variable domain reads ETGVTQSPTHLIKTRGQQVTLRCSSQSGHNTVSWYQQALGQGPQFIFQYYREEENGRGNFPPRFSGLQFPNYSSELNVNALELDDSALYLCASSLGQGTQETQYFGPGTRLLVL.

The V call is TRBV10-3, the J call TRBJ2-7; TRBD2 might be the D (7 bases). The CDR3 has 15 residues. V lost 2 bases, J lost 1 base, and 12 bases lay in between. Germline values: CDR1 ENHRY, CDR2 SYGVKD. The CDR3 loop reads CAISEGRGYSYEQYF. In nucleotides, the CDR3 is TGTGCCATCAGTGAGGGGAGGGGGTATTCCTACGAGCAGTACTTC.